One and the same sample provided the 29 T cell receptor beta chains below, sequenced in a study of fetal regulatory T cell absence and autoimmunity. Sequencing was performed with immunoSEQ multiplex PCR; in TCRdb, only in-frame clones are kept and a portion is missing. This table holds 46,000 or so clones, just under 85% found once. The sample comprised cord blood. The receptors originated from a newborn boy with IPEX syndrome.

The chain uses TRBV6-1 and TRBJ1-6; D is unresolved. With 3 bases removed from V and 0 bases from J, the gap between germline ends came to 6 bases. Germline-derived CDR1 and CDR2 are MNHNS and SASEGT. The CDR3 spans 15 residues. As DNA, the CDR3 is TGTGCCAGCAGTGACAGGAGCTCCTATAATTCACCCCTCCACTTT. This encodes CASSDRSSYNSPLHF.

The CDR3 reads CASSQGWGRGYEQYF. For the CDR3, the DNA is TGCGCCAGCAGCCAAGGTTGGGGGCGCGGATACGAGCAGTACTTC. The chain is built from TRBV4-3 and TRBJ2-7, with D tentatively TRBD1 (6 bases). Germline values: CDR1 LGHNA, CDR2 YSLEER. The CDR3 consists of 15 residues. V gave up 1 base and J gave up 4 bases, with 14 bases separating them.

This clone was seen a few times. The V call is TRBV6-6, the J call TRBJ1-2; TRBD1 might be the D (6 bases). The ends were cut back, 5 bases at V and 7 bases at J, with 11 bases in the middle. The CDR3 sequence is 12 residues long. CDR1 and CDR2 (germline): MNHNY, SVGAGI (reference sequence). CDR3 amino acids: CASSAYRAGYTF. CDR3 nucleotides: TGTGCCAGCAGTGCATACAGGGCTGGCTACACCTTC.

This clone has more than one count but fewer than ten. The CDR3 loop is CASSSSGPSNQPQHF. CDR3 nucleotides: TGTGCCAGCAGTTCCTCAGGGCCGAGCAATCAGCCCCAGCATTTT. This chain links TRBV6-6 with TRBJ1-5, with D perhaps TRBD1 (5 bases). V was pared by 4 bases and J by 1 base, with 11 bases between. Germline V CDR1 and CDR2: MNHNY, SVGAGI (reference sequence). This CDR3 comprises 15 residues.

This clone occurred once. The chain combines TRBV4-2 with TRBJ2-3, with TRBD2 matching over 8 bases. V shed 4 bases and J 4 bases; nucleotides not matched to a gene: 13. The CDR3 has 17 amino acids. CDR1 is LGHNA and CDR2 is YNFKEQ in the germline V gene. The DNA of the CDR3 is TGTGCCAGCAGCCCCCTGGAGCGGGAGTTTCCCCCAGATACGCAGTATTTT. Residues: CASSPLEREFPPDTQYF.

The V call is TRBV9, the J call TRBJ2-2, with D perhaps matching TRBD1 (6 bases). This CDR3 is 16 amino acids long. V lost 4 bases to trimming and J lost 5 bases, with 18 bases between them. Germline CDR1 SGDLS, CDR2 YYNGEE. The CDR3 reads CASSTREKQGTGELFF. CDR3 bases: TGTGCCAGCAGCACCAGAGAGAAACAGGGAACCGGGGAGCTGTTTTTT.

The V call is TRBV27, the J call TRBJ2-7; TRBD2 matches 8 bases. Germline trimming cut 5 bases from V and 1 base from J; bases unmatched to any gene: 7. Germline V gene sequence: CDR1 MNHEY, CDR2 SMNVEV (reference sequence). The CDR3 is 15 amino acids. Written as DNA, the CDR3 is TGTGCCAGCAGTCCGGGGGGGTCCCGATCCTACGAGCAGTACTTC. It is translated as CASSPGGSRSYEQYF.

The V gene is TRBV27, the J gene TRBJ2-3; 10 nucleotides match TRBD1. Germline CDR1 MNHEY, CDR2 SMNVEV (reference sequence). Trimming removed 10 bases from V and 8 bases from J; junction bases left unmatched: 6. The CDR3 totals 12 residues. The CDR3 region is CATGQGGFTQYF. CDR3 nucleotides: TGTGCCACCGGACAGGGGGGGTTTACGCAGTATTTT.

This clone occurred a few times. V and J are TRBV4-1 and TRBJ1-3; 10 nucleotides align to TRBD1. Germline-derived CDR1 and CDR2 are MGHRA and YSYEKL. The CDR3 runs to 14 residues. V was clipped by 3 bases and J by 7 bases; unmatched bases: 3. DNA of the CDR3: TGCGCCAGCAGCCAGGGACAGGGGAGGAACACCATATATTTT. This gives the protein CASSQGQGRNTIYF.

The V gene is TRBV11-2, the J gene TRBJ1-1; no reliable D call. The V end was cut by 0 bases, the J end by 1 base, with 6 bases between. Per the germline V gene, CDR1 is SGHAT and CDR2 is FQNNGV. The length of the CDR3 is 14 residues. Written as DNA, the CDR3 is TGTGCCAGCAGCTTAGAAAGGCGGAACACTGAAGCTTTCTTT. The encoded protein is CASSLERRNTEAFF.

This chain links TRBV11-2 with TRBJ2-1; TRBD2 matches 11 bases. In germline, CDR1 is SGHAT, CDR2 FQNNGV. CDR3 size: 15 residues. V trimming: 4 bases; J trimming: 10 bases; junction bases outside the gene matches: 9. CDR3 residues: CASSSVAGGPKEQFF. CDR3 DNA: TGTGCCAGCAGCTCCGTAGCGGGGGGGCCAAAGGAGCAGTTCTTC.

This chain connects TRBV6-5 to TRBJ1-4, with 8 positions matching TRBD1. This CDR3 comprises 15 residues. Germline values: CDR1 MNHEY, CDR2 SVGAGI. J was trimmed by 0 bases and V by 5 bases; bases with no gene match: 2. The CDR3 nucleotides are TGTGCCAGCAGTCGGACAGGGCCAACTAATGAAAAACTGTTTTTT. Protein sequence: CASSRTGPTNEKLFF.

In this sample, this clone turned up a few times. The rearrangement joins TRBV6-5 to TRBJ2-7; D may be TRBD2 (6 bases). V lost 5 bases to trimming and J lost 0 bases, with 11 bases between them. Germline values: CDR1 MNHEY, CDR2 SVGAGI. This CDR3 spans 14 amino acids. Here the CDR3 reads CASSRAGLSYEQYF. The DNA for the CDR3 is TGTGCCAGCAGTCGTGCGGGACTCTCCTACGAGCAGTACTTC.

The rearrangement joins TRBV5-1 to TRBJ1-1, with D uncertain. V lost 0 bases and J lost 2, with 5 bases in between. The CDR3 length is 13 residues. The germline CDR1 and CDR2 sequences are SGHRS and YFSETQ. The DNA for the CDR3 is TGCGCCAGCAGCTTGGACAAAAACACTGAAGCTTTCTTT. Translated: CASSLDKNTEAFF.

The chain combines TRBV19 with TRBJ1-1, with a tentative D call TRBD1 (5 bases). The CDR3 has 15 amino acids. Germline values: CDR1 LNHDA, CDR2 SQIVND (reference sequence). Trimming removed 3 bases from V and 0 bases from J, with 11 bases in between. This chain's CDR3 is CASSIDRHMNTEAFF. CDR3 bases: TGTGCCAGTAGTATCGACAGACACATGAACACTGAAGCTTTCTTT.

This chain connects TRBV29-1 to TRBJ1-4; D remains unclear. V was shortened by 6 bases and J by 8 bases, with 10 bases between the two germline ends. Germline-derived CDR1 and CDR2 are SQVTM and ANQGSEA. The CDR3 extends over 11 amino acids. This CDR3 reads CSVGLAEKLFF. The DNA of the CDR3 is TGCAGCGTCGGGTTGGCGGAAAAACTGTTTTTT.

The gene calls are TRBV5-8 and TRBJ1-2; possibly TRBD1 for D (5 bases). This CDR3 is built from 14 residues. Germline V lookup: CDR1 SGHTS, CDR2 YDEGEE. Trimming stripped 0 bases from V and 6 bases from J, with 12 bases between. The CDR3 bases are TGTGCCAGCAGCTTGGCCACAGGAGCCAATGGCTACACCTTC. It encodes CASSLATGANGYTF.

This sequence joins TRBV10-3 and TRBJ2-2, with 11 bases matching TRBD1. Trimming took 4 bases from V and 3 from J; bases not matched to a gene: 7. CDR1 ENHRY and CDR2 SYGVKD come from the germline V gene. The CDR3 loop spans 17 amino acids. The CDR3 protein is CAISARPGQGDTGELFF. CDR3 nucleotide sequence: TGTGCCATCAGTGCCCGGCCGGGACAGGGGGACACCGGGGAGCTGTTTTTT.

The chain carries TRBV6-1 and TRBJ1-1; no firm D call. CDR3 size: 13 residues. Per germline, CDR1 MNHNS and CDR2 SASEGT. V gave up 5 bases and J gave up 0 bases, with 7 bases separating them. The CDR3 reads CASSPWMNTEAFF. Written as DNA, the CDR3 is TGTGCCAGCAGTCCCTGGATGAACACTGAAGCTTTCTTT.

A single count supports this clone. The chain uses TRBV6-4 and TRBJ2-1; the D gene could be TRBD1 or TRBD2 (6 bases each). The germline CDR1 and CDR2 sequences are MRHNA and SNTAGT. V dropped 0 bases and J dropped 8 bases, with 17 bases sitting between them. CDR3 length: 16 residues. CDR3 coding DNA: TGTGCCAGCAGTGACTCGGGGGGCCTCGCCCCGTATGAGCAGTTCTTC. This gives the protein CASSDSGGLAPYEQFF.

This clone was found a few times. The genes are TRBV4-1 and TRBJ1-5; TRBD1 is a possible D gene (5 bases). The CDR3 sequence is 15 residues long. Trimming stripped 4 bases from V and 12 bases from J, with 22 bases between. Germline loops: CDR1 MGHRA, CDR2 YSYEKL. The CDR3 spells CASSRWDGSGSLQHF. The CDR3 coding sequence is TGCGCCAGCAGCCGATGGGACGGCTCAGGGTCGCTCCAGCATTTT.

The DNA for the CDR3 is TGTGCCAGCACCTCCGATCGGCGGGAGCTGTTTTTT. It translates to CASTSDRRELFF. The chain is built from TRBV7-2 and TRBJ2-2; D gene uncertain. CDR3 length equals 12 residues. Germline CDR1 is SGHTA and CDR2 is FQGNSA. V dropped 7 bases and J dropped 9 bases, with 12 bases sitting between them. Full variable domain (outside the CDR3, taken from reference TRBV7-2 and TRBJ2-2): GAGVSQSPSNKVTEKGKDVELRCDPISGHTALYWYRQSLGQGLEFLIYFQGNSAPDKSGLPSDRFSAERTGGSVSTLTIQRTQQEDSAVYLCASTSDRRELFFGEGSRLTVL.

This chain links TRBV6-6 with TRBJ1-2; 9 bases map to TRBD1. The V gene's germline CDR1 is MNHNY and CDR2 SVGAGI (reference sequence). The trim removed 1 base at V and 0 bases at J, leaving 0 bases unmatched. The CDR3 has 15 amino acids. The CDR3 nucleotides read TGTGCCAGCAGTTACTGGGACAGGGCTAACTATGGCTACACCTTC. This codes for CASSYWDRANYGYTF.

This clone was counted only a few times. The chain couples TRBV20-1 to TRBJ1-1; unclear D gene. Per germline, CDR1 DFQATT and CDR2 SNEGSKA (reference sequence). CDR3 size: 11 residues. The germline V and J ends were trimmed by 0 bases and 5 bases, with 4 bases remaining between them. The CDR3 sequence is CSAREETEAFF. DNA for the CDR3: TGCAGTGCTAGAGAAGAGACTGAAGCTTTCTTT.

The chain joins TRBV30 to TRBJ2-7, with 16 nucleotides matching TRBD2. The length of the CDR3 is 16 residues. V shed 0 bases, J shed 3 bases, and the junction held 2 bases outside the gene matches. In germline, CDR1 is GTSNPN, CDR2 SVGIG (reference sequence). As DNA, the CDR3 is TGTGCCTGGAGTGTAGGGACTAGCGGGGGGGGCTACGAGCAGTACTTC. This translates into CAWSVGTSGGGYEQYF.

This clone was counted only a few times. The CDR3 sequence: CASSLSPGYSYEQYF. CDR3 bases: TGTGCCAGCAGCTTGTCCCCGGGGTATTCCTACGAGCAGTACTTC. J is TRBJ2-7 and V is TRBV5-4; TRBD2 might be the D (5 bases). CDR3 length equals 15 residues. V lost 1 base to trimming and J lost 1 base, with 12 bases between them. The germline CDR1 and CDR2 sequences are SGHNT and YYREEE (reference sequence).

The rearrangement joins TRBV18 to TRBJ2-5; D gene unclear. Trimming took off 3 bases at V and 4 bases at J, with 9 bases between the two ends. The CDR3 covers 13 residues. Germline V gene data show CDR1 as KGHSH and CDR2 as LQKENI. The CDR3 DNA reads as TGTGCCAGCTCACCTGGGTCGCGAGAGACCCAGTACTTC. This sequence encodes CASSPGSRETQYF.

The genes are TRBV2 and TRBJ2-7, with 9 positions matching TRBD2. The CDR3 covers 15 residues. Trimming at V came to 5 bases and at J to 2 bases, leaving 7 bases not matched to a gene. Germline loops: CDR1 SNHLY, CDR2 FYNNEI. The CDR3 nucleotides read TGTGCCAGCAGTCTAAGCGGGGGGCCTCCCTACGAGCAGTACTTC. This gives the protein CASSLSGGPPYEQYF.

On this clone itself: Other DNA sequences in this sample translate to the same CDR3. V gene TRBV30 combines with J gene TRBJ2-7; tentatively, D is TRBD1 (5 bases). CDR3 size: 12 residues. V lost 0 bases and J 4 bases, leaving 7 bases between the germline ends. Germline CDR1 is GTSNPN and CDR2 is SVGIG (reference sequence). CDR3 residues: CAWSVQGYEQYF. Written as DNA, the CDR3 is TGTGCCTGGAGTGTCCAGGGTTACGAGCAGTACTTC.